There are many counts of the clone carrying this T cell receptor (beta chain). Its antigen is as yet unknown. This sample was included in a study of blood T cells in healthy people across ages. PCR was performed a second time for roughly 7 to 12 cycles using a sample-barcoded 5' primer and a J-beta primer mix. A single record per CDR3 protein comes from TCRdb applying MiXCR to the 5' RACE reads. Counted here are about 970,000 distinct CDR3 sequences, about 51% occurring once; the ten biggest clones make up about 22%. For every donor, a draw yielded approximately 9.8 milliliters of peripheral blood. The study's findings and limits: PBMCs that were unsorted prevented a conclusive naive versus antigen-experienced comparison. Older age coincided with a roughly linear decline in TCR beta diversity per million T cells. Observed TCR beta diversity showed a strong correlation with the percentage of naive T cells as measured by flow cytometry.

CDR1 is SGDLS, CDR2 YYNGEE, per germline. CDR3 size: 12 residues. This TCR was recovered from a woman in her sixties or seventies in good health. The sequenced sample was blood. The genes are TRBV9 and TRBJ2-4; D is undetermined. The end of the DNA aligns better with TRBJ2-7, so the J call may be wrong. CDR3 sequence: CASSVTPYEQYF. CDR3 coding DNA: TGTGCCAGCAGCGTCACGCCCTACGAGCAGTACTTC.